This T cell receptor beta chain was sequenced during a study of T cells in Graves' hyperthyroidism and ophthalmopathy. The germline gives CDR1 PRHDT, CDR2 FYEKMQ (reference sequence). The J segment lost 6 bases and the V segment lost 1 base, leaving 2 bases of the junction unmatched. The CDR3 is made up of 14 amino acids. Study outcomes and limitations: Ophthalmopathy was identified by the model a median about seven months ahead of onset.

This clonotype was picked up many times. Antigen specificity is unknown. Amplification yielded TCR beta CDR3 regions, with RNA transcripts as the source. HTBI primers were used for first-round RT-PCR of the TCR CDR3. TCRdb analysed the multiplex PCR reads with MiXCR anew, one entry per CDR3 protein. The sample holds about 600,000 distinct CDR3 sequences, approximately 15% seen once. Among ophthalmopathy patients, the Clinical Activity Score reached at least 3, the NOSPECS grade reached at least 4, and duration remained under 3 months. Fresh 10 ml peripheral blood yielded PBMCs. What was sequenced was blood. The source of this sequence is a woman under 30 with Graves' ophthalmopathy. V and J are TRBV13 and TRBJ2-7; TRBD1 matches at 11 bases. The CDR3: CASSLEGTGGEQYF. The DNA for the CDR3 is TGTGCCAGCAGCTTAGAGGGGACAGGGGGCGAGCAGTACTTC.